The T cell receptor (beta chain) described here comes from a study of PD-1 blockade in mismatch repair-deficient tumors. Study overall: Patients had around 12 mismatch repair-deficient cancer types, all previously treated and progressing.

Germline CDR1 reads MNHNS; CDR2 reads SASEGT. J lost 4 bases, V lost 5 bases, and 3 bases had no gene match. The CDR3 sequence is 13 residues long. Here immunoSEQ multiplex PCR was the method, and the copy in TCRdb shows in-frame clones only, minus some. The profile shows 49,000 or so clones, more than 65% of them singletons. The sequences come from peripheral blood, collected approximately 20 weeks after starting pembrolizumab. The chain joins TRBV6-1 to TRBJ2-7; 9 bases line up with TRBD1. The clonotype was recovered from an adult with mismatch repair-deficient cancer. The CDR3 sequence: CASSRTGEYEQYF. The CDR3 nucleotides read TGTGCCAGCAGTAGGACAGGGGAATACGAGCAGTACTTC.